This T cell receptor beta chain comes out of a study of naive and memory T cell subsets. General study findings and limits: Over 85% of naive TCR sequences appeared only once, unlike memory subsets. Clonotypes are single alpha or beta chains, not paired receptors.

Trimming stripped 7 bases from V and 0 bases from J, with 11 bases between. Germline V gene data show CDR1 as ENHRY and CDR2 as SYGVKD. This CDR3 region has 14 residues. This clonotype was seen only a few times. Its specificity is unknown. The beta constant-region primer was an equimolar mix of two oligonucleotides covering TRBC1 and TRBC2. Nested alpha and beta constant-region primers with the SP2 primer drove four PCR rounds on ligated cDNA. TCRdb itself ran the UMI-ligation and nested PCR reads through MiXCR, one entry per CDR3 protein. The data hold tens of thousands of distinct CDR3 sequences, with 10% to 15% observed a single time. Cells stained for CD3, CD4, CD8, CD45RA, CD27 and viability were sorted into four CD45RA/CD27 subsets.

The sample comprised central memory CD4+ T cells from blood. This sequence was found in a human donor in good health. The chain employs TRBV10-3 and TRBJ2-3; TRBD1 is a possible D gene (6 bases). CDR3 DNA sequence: TGTGCCATCACGGACAGCCGAAGCACAGATACGCAGTATTTT. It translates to CAITDSRSTDTQYF.